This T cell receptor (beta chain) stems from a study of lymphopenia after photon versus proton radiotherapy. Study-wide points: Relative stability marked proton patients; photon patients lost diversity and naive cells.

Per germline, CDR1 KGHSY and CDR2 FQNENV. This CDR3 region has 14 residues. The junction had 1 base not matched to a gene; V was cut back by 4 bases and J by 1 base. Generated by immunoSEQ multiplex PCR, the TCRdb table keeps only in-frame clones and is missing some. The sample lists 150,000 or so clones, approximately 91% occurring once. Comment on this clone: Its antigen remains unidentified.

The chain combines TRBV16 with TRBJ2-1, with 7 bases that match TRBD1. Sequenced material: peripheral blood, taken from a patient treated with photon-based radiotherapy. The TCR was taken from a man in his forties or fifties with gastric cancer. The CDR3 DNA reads TGTGCCAGCAGCCCGGGACAGTCCTACAATGAGCAGTTCTTC. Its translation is CASSPGQSYNEQFF.